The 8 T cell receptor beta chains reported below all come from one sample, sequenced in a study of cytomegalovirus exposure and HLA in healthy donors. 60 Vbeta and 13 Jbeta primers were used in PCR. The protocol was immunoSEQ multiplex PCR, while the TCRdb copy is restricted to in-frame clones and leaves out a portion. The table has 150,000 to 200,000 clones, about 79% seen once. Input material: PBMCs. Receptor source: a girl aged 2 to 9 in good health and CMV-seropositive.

The CDR3 coding sequence is TGTGCCAGCAGTTCAACAGGGGGCACGAACTATGGCTACACCTTC. This encodes CASSSTGGTNYGYTF. The J gene is TRBJ1-2, the V gene TRBV28; 9 bases map to TRBD1. The CDR3 sequence is 15 residues long. V shed 4 bases, J shed 2 bases, and the junction held 5 bases outside the gene matches. Looked up from germline, CDR1 is MDHEN and CDR2 is SYDVKM.

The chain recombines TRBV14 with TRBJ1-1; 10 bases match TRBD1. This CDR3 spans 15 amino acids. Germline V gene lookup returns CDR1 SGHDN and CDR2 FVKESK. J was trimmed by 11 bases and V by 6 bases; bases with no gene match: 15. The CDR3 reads CASSYPGQGPRRAFF. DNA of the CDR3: TGTGCCAGCAGTTATCCGGGACAGGGGCCACGTCGGGCTTTCTTT.

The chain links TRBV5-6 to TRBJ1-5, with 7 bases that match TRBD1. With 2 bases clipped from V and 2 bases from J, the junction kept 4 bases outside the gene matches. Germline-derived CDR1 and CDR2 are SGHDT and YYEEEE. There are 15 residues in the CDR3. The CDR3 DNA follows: TGTGCCAGCAGCTTTCAAACAGGGGGCAATCAGCCCCAGCATTTT. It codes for CASSFQTGGNQPQHF.

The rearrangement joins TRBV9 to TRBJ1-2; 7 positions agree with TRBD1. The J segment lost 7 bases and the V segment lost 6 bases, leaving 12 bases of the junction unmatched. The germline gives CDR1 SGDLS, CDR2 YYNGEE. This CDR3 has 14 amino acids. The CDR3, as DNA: TGTGCCAGCACCCCGCTAACAGGGGTTCGTGGCTACACCTTC. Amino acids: CASTPLTGVRGYTF.

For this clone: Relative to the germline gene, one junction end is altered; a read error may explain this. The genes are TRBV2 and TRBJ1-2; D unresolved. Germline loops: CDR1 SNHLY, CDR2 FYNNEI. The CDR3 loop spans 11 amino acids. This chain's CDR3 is CASDFFRGLYF. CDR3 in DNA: TGTGCCAGCGATTTTTTCCGTGGACTCTACTTC.

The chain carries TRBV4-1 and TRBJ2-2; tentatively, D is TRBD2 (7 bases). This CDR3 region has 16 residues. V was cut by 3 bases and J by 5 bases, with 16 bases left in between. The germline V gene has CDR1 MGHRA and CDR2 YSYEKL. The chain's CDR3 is CASSHHPRGGTGELFF. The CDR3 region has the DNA TGCGCCAGCAGCCATCACCCCAGGGGAGGGACCGGGGAGCTGTTTTTT.

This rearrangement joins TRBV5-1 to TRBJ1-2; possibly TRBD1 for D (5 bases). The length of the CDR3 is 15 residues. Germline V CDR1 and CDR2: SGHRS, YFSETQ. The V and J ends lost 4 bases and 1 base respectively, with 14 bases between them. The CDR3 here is CASSPGGSHNYGYTF. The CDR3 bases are TGCGCCAGCAGCCCGGGGGGTTCCCATAACTATGGCTACACCTTC. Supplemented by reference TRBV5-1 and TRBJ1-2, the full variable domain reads KAGVTQTPRYLIKTRGQQVTLSCSPISGHRSVSWYQQTPGQGLQFLFEYFSETQRNKGNFPGRFSGRQFSNSRSEMNVSTLELGDSALYLCASSPGGSHNYGYTFGSGTRLTVV.

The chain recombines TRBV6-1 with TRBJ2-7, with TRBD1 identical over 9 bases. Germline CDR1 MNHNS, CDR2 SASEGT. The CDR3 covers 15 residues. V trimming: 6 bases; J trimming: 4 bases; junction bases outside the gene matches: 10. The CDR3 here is CASSYHRDRVYEQYF. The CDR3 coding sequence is TGTGCCAGCAGCTACCACCGGGACAGGGTGTACGAGCAGTACTTC.